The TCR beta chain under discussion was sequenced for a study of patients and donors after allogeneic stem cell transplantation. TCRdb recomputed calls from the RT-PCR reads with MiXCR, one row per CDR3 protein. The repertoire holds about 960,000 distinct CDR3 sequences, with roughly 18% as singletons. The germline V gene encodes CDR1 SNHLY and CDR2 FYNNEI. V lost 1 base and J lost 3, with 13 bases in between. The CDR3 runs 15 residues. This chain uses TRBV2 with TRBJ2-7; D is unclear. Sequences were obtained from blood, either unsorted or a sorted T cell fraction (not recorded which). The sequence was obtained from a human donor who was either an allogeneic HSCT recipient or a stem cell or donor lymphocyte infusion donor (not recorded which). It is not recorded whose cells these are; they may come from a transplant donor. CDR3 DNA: TGTGCCAGCAGTGAAGACCGGTCTCTGTTCTACGAGCAGTACTTC. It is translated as CASSEDRSLFYEQYF.